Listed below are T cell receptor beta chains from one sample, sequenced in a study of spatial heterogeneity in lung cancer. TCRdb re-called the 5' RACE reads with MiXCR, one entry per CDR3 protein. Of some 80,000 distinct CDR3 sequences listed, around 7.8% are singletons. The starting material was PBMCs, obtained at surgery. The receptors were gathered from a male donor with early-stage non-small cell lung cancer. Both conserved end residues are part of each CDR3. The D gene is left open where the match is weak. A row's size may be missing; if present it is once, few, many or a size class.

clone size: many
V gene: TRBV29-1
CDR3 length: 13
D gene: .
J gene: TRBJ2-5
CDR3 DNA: TGCAGCTCTAGGTGGCTAGTCCAAGAGACCCAGTACTTC
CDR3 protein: CSSRWLVQETQYF

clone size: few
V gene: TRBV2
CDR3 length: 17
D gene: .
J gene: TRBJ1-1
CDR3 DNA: TGTGCCAGCAGTGTGGGGTTGCTAGGACCTTCGAACACTGAAGCTTTCTTT
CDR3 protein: CASSVGLLGPSNTEAFF

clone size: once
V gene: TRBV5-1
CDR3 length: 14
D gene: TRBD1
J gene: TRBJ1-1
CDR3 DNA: TGCGCCAGCAGCCAGGACAGGGTCGACACTGAAGCTTTCTTT
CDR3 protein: CASSQDRVDTEAFF

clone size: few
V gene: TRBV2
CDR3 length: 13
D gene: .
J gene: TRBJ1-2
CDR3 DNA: TGTGCCAGCAGCCCGACAGGAGGAAGTGGCTACACCTTC
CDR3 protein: CASSPTGGSGYTF

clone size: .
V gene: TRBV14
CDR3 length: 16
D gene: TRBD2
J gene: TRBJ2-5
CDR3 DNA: TGTGCCAGCAGCCACTGGACTAGCGGGAGACAAGAGACCCAGTACTTC
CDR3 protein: CASSHWTSGRQETQYF

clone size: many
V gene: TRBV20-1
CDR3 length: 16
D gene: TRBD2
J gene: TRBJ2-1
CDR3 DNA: TGCAGTGCTCCTCCGACTAGCGGGAGTAGAGCCAATGAGCAGTTCTTC
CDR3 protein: CSAPPTSGSRANEQFF

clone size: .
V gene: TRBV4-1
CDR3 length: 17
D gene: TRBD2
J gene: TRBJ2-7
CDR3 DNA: TGCGCCAGCAGCCAAGGTGCTAGCGGGAGCCCCCGGGACGAGCAGTACTTC
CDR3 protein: CASSQGASGSPRDEQYF

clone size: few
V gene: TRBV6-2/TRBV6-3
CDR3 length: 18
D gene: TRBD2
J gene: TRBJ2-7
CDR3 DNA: TGTGCCAGCAGTTACTCAGCGACTAGCGGGTCGGATACCTACGAGCAGTACTTC
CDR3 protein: CASSYSATSGSDTYEQYF

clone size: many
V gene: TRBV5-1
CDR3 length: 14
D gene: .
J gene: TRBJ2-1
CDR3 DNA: TGCGCCAGCAGCTTTTATACTGGCCGTGGTGAGCAGTTCTTC
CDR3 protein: CASSFYTGRGEQFF

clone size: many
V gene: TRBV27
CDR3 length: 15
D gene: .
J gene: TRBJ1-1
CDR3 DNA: TGTGCCAGCAGTTTCCTCGGGGGGGCGAATACTGAAGCTTTCTTT
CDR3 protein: CASSFLGGANTEAFF

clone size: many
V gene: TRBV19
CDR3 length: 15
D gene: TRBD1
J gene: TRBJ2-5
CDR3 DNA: TGTGCCAGTTCCAAGGACAGGGATACCCAAGAGACCCAGTACTTC
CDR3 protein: CASSKDRDTQETQYF

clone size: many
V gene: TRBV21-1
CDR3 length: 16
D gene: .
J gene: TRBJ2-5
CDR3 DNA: TGTGCCAGCAGCAAAATCCTAGCGGGAGGACGAGAGACCCAGTACTTC
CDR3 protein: CASSKILAGGRETQYF

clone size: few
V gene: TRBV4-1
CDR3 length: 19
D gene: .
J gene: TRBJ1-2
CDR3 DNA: TGCGCCAGCAGCCAAGATGTTTTATCGGGCAGAACGAGATCCTATGGCTACACCTTC
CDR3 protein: CASSQDVLSGRTRSYGYTF

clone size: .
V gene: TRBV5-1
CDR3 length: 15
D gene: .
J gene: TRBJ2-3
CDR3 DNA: TGCGCCAGCAGCTCAGGACGGCCCTCCACAGATACGCAGTATTTT
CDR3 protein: CASSSGRPSTDTQYF

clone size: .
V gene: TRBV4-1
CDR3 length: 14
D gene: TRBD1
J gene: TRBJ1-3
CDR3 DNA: TGCGCCAGCAGAACCCGGGACAGTCTCGATATCCTATATTTT
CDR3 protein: CASRTRDSLDILYF

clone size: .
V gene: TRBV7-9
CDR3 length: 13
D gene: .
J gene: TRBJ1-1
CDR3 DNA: TGTGCCAGCAGGAGCGTGGGGCAAACTGAAGCTTTCTTT
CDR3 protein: CASRSVGQTEAFF

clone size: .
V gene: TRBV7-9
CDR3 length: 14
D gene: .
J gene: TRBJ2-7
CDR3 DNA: TGTGCCAGCAGCCCCCCAGGGGAGCCCTACGAGCAGTACTTC
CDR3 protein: CASSPPGEPYEQYF

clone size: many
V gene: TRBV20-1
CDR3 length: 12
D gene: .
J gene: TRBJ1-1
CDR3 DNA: TGCAGTGCTAGACCGACAGTATATGAAGCTTTCTTT
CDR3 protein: CSARPTVYEAFF

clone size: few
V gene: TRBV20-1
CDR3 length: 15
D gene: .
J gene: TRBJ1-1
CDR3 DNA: TGCAGTGCTAGATCTTTAGGCCTTTTGAACACTGAAGCTTTCTTT
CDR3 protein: CSARSLGLLNTEAFF

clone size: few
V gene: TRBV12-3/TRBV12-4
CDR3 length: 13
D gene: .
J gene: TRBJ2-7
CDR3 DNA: TGTGCCAGCAGTTACCCAGAATCCTACGAGCAGTACTTC
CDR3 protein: CASSYPESYEQYF

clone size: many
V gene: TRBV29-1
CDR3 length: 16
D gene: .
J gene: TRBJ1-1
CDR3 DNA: TGCAGCGTTGTTGGAGCCGCCCCGGTCTACAACACTGAAGCTTTCTTT
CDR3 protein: CSVVGAAPVYNTEAFF

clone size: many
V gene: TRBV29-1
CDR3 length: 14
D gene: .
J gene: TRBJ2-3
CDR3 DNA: TGCAGCATCCGAACAGCTACTATCACAGATACGCAGTATTTT
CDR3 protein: CSIRTATITDTQYF

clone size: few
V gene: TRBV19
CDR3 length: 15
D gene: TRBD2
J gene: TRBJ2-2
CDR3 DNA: TGTGCCAGTAGTATTGAACTAGCGCGCACCGGGGAGCTGTTTTTT
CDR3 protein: CASSIELARTGELFF

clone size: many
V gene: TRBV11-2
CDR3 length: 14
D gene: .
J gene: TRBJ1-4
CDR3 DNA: TGTGCCAGCAGCCCCACCCGAGGGAGTGAAAAACTGTTTTTT
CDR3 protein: CASSPTRGSEKLFF

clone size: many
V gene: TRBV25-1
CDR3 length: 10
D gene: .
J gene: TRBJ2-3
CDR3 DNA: TGTGCCAGCATTTCAGATACGCAGTATTTT
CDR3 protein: CASISDTQYF

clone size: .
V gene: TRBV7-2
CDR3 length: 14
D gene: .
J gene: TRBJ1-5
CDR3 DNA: TGTGCCAGCAGCTTAATTAAGGACTATCAGCCCCAGCATTTT
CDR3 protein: CASSLIKDYQPQHF

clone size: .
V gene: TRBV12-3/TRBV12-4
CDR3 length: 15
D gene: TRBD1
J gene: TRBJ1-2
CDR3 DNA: TGTGCCAGCGAGAGGGGGCGCGGATCTAACTATGGCTACACCTTC
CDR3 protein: CASERGRGSNYGYTF

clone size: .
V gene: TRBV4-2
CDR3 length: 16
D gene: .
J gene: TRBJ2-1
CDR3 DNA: TGTGCCAGCAGCCAAGATCATGATAGCTCCTACAATGAGCAGTTCTTC
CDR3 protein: CASSQDHDSSYNEQFF

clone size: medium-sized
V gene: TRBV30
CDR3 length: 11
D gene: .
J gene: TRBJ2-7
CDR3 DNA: TGTGCCTGGAGGGAGGCGCGGGAGCAGTACTTC
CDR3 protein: CAWREAREQYF

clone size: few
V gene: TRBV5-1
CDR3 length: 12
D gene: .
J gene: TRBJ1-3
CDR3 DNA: TGCGCCAGCAGCTTTGACGGAAACACCATATATTTT
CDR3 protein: CASSFDGNTIYF

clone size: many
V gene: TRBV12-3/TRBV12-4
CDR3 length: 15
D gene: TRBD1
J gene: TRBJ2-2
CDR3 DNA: TGTGCCAGCAGTTTAGACAGGGGGAACACCGGGGAGCTGTTTTTT
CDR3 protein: CASSLDRGNTGELFF

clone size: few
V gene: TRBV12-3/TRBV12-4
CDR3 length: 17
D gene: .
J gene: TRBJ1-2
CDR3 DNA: TGTGCCAGCAGTTTATTGGGGGGTCGACCCTCTTTATATGGCTACACCTTC
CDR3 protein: CASSLLGGRPSLYGYTF

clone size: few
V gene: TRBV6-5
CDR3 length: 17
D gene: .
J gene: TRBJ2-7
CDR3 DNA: TGTGCCAGCAGTTATATCGGGTCTCCTAAGGGGTCCTACGAGCAGTACTTC
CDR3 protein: CASSYIGSPKGSYEQYF

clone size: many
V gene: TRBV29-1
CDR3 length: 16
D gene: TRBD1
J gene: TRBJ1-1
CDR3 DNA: TGCAGCGTTGAGGGTGGGACAGGGGACCGGGGAACTGAAGCTTTCTTT
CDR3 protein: CSVEGGTGDRGTEAFF

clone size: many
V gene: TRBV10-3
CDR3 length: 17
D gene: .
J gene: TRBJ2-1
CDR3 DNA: TGTGCCATCAGTGAGTCGTCTGGAGGGGCGCTATACAATGAGCAGTTCTTC
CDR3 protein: CAISESSGGALYNEQFF

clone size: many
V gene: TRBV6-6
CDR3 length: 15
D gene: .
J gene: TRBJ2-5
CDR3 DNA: TGTGCCAGCAGTTTCCCCCAGGGATCCCAAGAGACCCAGTACTTC
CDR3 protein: CASSFPQGSQETQYF

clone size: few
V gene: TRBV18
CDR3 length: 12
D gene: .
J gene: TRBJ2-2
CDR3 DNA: TGTGCCAGCTCACCGGTACCCGGGGAGCTGTTTTTT
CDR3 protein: CASSPVPGELFF

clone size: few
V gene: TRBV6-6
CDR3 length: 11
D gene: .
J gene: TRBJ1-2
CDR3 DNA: TGTGCCAGCAGTTCCGGCGGTGGCTACACCTTC
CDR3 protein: CASSSGGGYTF

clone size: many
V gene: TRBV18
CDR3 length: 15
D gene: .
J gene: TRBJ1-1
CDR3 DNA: TGTGCCAGCTCACCACTAATGGGTATGAACACTGAAGCTTTCTTT
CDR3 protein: CASSPLMGMNTEAFF

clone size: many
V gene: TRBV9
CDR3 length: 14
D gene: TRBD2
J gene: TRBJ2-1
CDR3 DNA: TGTGCCAGCAGCGTAGGCGGGAGTCAGAATGAGCAGTTCTTC
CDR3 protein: CASSVGGSQNEQFF

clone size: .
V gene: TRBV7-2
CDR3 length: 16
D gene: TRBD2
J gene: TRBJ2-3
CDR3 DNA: TGTGCCAGCAAAGCTAGCGGGTTGCCGTTGGGGGATACGCAGTATTTT
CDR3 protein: CASKASGLPLGDTQYF

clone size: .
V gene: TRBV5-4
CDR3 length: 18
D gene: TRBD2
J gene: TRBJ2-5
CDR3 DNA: TGTGCCAGCAGCTTGGCTGGGGGACTAGCGGGAGGCTTGGAGACCCAGTACTTC
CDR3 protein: CASSLAGGLAGGLETQYF